What follows are 29 T cell receptor beta chains derived from one specimen sequenced in a study of OX40 agonist ivuxolimab in advanced cancers. Libraries were built with the immunoSEQ multiplex PCR assay. TCRdb re-hosts the immuneACCESS table, in-frame sequences only. Its copies lack some clones; in the studies checked, an unresolved V gene accounts for under half of them, and the cause for the rest is not known. The sample yields about 80,000 clones; over 80% were counted once. The ten largest clones take up 7% to 9.5% of the sample. Here the sequenced sample was CD4+ or CD8+ T cells sorted from blood, taken in a trial of the OX40 agonist ivuxolimab. Receptors originate from an adult with an advanced solid tumor such as melanoma, head and neck, liver or kidney cancer.

This chain's CDR3 is CASSPLGTYEQYF. In DNA, the CDR3 is TGTGCCAGCAGCCCACTGGGAACCTACGAGCAGTACTTC. V usage is TRBV14 and J usage is TRBJ2-5; D ambiguous. The assigned J gene may be wrong: the sequence end matches TRBJ2-7 better. Per the germline V gene, CDR1 is SGHDN and CDR2 is FVKESK. This CDR3 has 13 amino acids.

V and J are TRBV11-2 and TRBJ2-1; 12 bases are a match to TRBD1. The trim removed 0 bases at V and 4 bases at J, leaving 1 base unmatched. Germline CDR1 SGHAT, CDR2 FQNNGV. The CDR3 sequence is 16 residues long. CDR3 sequence reads: CASSLEGQGAYNEQFF. The CDR3, as DNA: TGTGCCAGCAGCTTAGAGGGACAGGGGGCTTACAATGAGCAGTTCTTC.

This rearrangement joins TRBV5-6 to TRBJ2-1; the match to TRBD2 covers 7 bases. Germline trimming cut 4 bases from V and 10 bases from J; bases unmatched to any gene: 14. This CDR3 contains 15 residues. Looked up from germline, CDR1 is SGHDT and CDR2 is YYEEEE. The CDR3 is CASSPGTTHNLEQFF. DNA for the CDR3: TGTGCCAGCAGCCCCGGGACTACCCACAATTTGGAGCAGTTCTTC.

J is TRBJ1-1 and V is TRBV4-2; D call uncertain. The CDR3 contains 13 residues. Trimming cost V 1 base and J 3 bases, with 6 bases left between them. The germline V gene encodes CDR1 LGHNA and CDR2 YNFKEQ. CDR3 amino acids: CASSQVGYTEAFF. The CDR3 nucleotides are TGTGCCAGCAGCCAAGTGGGGTACACTGAAGCTTTCTTT.

The V gene is TRBV9, the J gene TRBJ2-2; D is unclear. V was pared by 4 bases and J by 5 bases, with 9 bases between. This CDR3 is built from 13 residues. Germline CDR1 reads SGDLS; CDR2 reads YYNGEE. In nucleotides, the CDR3 is TGTGCCAGCAGCCAGGAGAGAACCGGGGAGCTGTTTTTT. Its translation: CASSQERTGELFF.

The chain employs TRBV27 and TRBJ2-2; 9 bases map to TRBD2. CDR1 and CDR2 from the germline V gene are MNHEY and SMNVEV (reference sequence). The CDR3 loop spans 17 amino acids. V lost 3 bases to trimming and J lost 4 bases; unmatched junction nucleotides: 9. The DNA for the CDR3 is TGTGCCAGCAGTTTGTTGGGGGCGGGGGGGCTCACCGGGGAGCTGTTTTTT. Translated, it gives CASSLLGAGGLTGELFF.

The chain joins TRBV11-2 to TRBJ1-1, with D unclear. CDR1 is SGHAT, CDR2 FQNNGV, per germline. The CDR3 loop spans 13 amino acids. V lost 3 bases to trimming and J lost 8 bases, with 13 bases between them. The CDR3 nucleotides read TGTGCCAGCAGCTTTGACCCCTCGGGAGAAGCTTTCTTT. Protein: CASSFDPSGEAFF. The whole variable domain, remainder taken from reference TRBV11-2 and TRBJ1-1, is EAGVAQSPRYKIIEKRQSVAFWCNPISGHATLYWYQQILGQGPKLLIQFQNNGVVDDSQLPKDRFSAERLKGVDSTLKIQPAKLEDSAVYLCASSFDPSGEAFFGQGTRLTVV.

The V and J genes are TRBV7-9 and TRBJ2-7, with unresolved D. This CDR3 contains 13 residues. The germline V gene encodes CDR1 SEHNR and CDR2 FQNEAQ (reference sequence). V gave up 5 bases and J gave up 5 bases, with 13 bases separating them. CDR3 sequence: CASSPPGWDEQYF. The DNA for the CDR3 is TGTGCCAGCAGCCCGCCCGGGTGGGACGAGCAGTACTTC.

The V gene is TRBV7-8, the J gene TRBJ2-3; 7 bases match TRBD2. Unmatched junction bases numbered 10, after V lost 4 bases and J lost 3 bases. This CDR3 is built from 16 residues. Per germline, CDR1 SGHVS and CDR2 FQNEAQ. CDR3 sequence (DNA): TGTGCCAGCAGCTCCTACGGTCTAGCGGTGACAGATACGCAGTATTTT. Its translation: CASSSYGLAVTDTQYF.

CDR3: CASSEPPGGGIYGYTF. The CDR3 nucleotides read TGTGCCAGCAGTGAACCCCCCGGGGGGGGCATCTATGGCTACACCTTC. V is TRBV6-1 and J is TRBJ1-2; D is perhaps TRBD1 (6 bases). Per germline, CDR1 MNHNS and CDR2 SASEGT. Trimming stripped 2 bases from V and 4 bases from J, with 17 bases between. CDR3 size: 16 residues.

J is TRBJ2-3 and V is TRBV9; no clear D. The CDR3 consists of 16 residues. Per germline, CDR1 SGDLS and CDR2 YYNGEE. Trimming removed 0 bases from V and 3 bases from J, with 14 bases in between. In nucleotides, the CDR3 is TGTGCCAGCAGCGTAGGTGTGGTAGTGCGGACAGATACGCAGTATTTT. Residues: CASSVGVVVRTDTQYF.

The rearrangement links TRBV7-9 to TRBJ1-4; D ambiguous. V lost 8 bases, J lost 0 bases, and 10 bases lay in between. Germline loops: CDR1 SEHNR, CDR2 FQNEAQ (reference sequence). This CDR3 is built from 14 residues. The CDR3 coding sequence is TGTGCCAGCTCAACAGTTGCAACTAATGAAAAACTGTTTTTT. This gives the protein CASSTVATNEKLFF. The whole variable domain, remainder taken from reference TRBV7-9 and TRBJ1-4, is DTGVSQNPRHKITKRGQNVTFRCDPISEHNRLYWYRQTLGQGPEFLTYFQNEAQLEKSRLLSDRFSAERPKGSFSTLEIQRTEQGDSAMYLCASSTVATNEKLFFGSGTQLSVL.

The V gene is TRBV4-1, the J gene TRBJ2-7; TRBD1 matches 8 bases. V was pared by 0 bases and J by 4 bases, with 8 bases of the junction left unmatched. The CDR3 totals 16 residues. Germline CDR1 is MGHRA and CDR2 is YSYEKL. The CDR3 DNA follows: TGCGCCAGCAGCCAAGACGTGAGACAGGGGCCATACGAGCAGTACTTC. It codes for CASSQDVRQGPYEQYF.

This chain connects TRBV29-1 to TRBJ2-1, with TRBD2 matching 11 bases. Germline V CDR1 and CDR2: SQVTM, ANQGSEA. The V and J ends lost 7 bases and 7 bases, in that order; junction bases with no gene match: 9. CDR3 size: 14 residues. CDR3 residues: CSGARTSGLNEQFF. In DNA, the CDR3 is TGCAGCGGGGCCCGGACTAGCGGGTTAAATGAGCAGTTCTTC.

This sequence joins TRBV6-4 and TRBJ2-7, with 12 bases fitting TRBD2. Germline CDR1 and CDR2: MRHNA and SNTAGT. V lost 3 bases to trimming and J lost 0 bases; unmatched junction nucleotides: 0. The CDR3 is made up of 15 amino acids. In DNA form, the CDR3 reads TGTGCCAGCAGTGAGACTAGCGGGGGCTCCTACGAGCAGTACTTC. This encodes CASSETSGGSYEQYF.

V is TRBV6-5 and J is TRBJ2-2, with 7 nucleotides matching TRBD1. Losses at the gene ends were 10 bases for V and 3 bases for J; bases not matched to a gene: 8. The CDR3 contains 14 residues. Germline CDR1 reads MNHEY; CDR2 reads SVGAGI. This CDR3 reads CATQQGFDTGELFF. The CDR3 DNA reads TGTGCCACACAACAGGGGTTTGACACCGGGGAGCTGTTTTTT.

This sequence joins TRBV28 and TRBJ2-7, with D perhaps assigned TRBD1 or TRBD2 (6 bases each). The germline V gene has CDR1 MDHEN and CDR2 SYDVKM. The CDR3 extends over 14 amino acids. The V end lost 5 bases, the J end lost 2 bases, and 13 bases lay between the germline ends. DNA of the CDR3: TGTGCCAGCAGTCACAGGGACTTCCCCTACGAGCAGTACTTC. Translating gives CASSHRDFPYEQYF.

V and J are TRBV19 and TRBJ1-2; the D gene is possibly TRBD1 (5 bases). Per germline, CDR1 LNHDA and CDR2 SQIVND (reference sequence). This CDR3 contains 15 residues. V was cut by 3 bases and J by 2 bases, with 13 bases left in between. The CDR3 sequence is CASSIPGKLNYGYTF. The CDR3, as DNA: TGTGCCAGTAGTATCCCAGGGAAACTAAACTATGGCTACACCTTC.

This chain joins TRBV6-5 and TRBJ2-7; D perhaps matches TRBD2 (5 bases). V gave up 7 bases and J gave up 0 bases, with 13 bases separating them. The CDR3 contains 14 residues. Germline V gives CDR1 MNHEY, CDR2 SVGAGI. As DNA, the CDR3 is TGTGCCAGCACCCGGACTTACCTCTCCTACGAGCAGTACTTC. Its translation is CASTRTYLSYEQYF.

The chain combines TRBV9 with TRBJ1-1; no clear D. V was trimmed by 0 bases and J by 4 bases, leaving 10 bases between them. The CDR3 runs 14 residues. Per germline, CDR1 SGDLS and CDR2 YYNGEE. For the CDR3, the DNA is TGTGCCAGCAGCGTAGGTCACTTGAGCACTGAAGCTTTCTTT. This codes for CASSVGHLSTEAFF.

The chain combines TRBV11-2 with TRBJ2-1, with unresolved D. The CDR3 totals 14 residues. CDR1 is SGHAT, CDR2 FQNNGV, per germline. Trimming took off 5 bases at V and 5 bases at J, with 13 bases between the two ends. This CDR3 is CASSRGSNHNEQFF. The DNA of the CDR3 is TGTGCCAGCAGCCGCGGCTCCAACCACAATGAGCAGTTCTTC.

The chain employs TRBV5-5 and TRBJ1-2; D is undetermined. The CDR3 length is 15 residues. Germline CDR1 reads SGHKS; CDR2 reads YYEKEE (reference sequence). The V gene lost 6 bases and the J gene lost 1 base, with 16 bases spanning the gap. CDR3 loop: CASIPILRDNYGYTF. The CDR3 DNA follows: TGTGCCAGCATCCCCATCCTCCGGGATAACTATGGCTACACCTTC.

The V gene is TRBV6-5, the J gene TRBJ1-2; TRBD1 is a possible D gene (6 bases). The CDR3 totals 15 residues. Between the trimmed V and J ends, which lost 8 bases and 5 bases, there was a span of 21 bases. Per the germline V gene, CDR1 is MNHEY and CDR2 is SVGAGI. The CDR3 sequence is CASSPKGVITYGYTF. The DNA of the CDR3 is TGTGCCAGCTCTCCCAAGGGGGTAATTACTTATGGCTACACCTTC.

The genes are TRBV6-5 and TRBJ2-1; weak D call: TRBD2 (5 bases). CDR1 and CDR2 (germline): MNHEY, SVGAGI. V was cut by 0 bases and J by 8 bases, with 5 bases left in between. CDR3 length: 12 amino acids. CDR3 region: CASSYSGDEQFF. In DNA form, the CDR3 reads TGTGCCAGCAGTTACTCGGGAGATGAGCAGTTCTTC.

To note about this clone: One end of the junction fails to match germline, which may point to a read error. This chain uses TRBV15 with TRBJ1-6, with no clear D. The CDR3 has 13 residues. Germline CDR1 LNHNV, CDR2 YYDKDF (reference sequence). CDR3 region: CATSRDRGSPPHF. The CDR3 DNA follows: TGTGCCACCAGCAGAGATAGAGGGTCACCCCCCCACTTT. Complete variable domain (other parts from reference TRBV15 and TRBJ1-6): DAMVIQNPRYQVTQFGKPVTLSCSQTLNHNVMYWYQQKSSQAPKLLFHYYDKDFNNEADTPDNFQSRRPNTSFCFLDIRSPGLGDTAMYLCATSRDRGSPPHFGNGTRLTVT.

The J gene is TRBJ2-4, the V gene TRBV5-4; TRBD2 agrees at 8 bases. From germline, CDR1 is SGHNT and CDR2 YYREEE (reference sequence). The CDR3 is 15 residues long. Germline trimming cut 0 bases from V and 8 bases from J; bases unmatched to any gene: 7. The CDR3 region is CASSLGSGVWDIQYF. In DNA, the CDR3 is TGTGCCAGCAGCTTGGGTAGCGGGGTCTGGGACATTCAGTACTTC.

This sequence joins TRBV30 and TRBJ2-7, with TRBD2 matching 7 bases. CDR3 size: 13 residues. Germline V gene sequence: CDR1 GTSNPN, CDR2 SVGIG (reference sequence). Germline trimming cut 3 bases from V and 6 bases from J; bases unmatched to any gene: 8. CDR3 DNA sequence: TGTGCCTGGAGCGAATCAGCGGGGACCGAGCAGTACTTC. It encodes CAWSESAGTEQYF.

The table lists this clone with a count of one. The chain links TRBV7-6 to TRBJ2-7; D may be TRBD2 (5 bases). This CDR3 comprises 16 residues. Germline V CDR1 and CDR2: SGHVS, FNYEAQ. V was clipped by 1 base and J by 7 bases, with 20 bases between them. CDR3 amino acids: CASSLERALPGIEQYF. Written as DNA, the CDR3 is TGTGCCAGCAGCTTAGAGAGAGCCCTTCCGGGGATTGAGCAGTACTTC.

This chain links TRBV10-3 with TRBJ1-6; D is unclear. The CDR3 is made up of 13 amino acids. V was cut by 0 bases and J by 5 bases, with 2 bases left in between. In germline, CDR1 is ENHRY, CDR2 SYGVKD. CDR3 coding DNA: TGTGCCATCAGTGAGTCGAATAATTCACCCCTCCACTTT. Translating it yields CAISESNNSPLHF.